These T cell receptor beta chains were read from a single sample in a study of T cell responses to AZD1222 COVID-19 vaccine. The data were produced by immunoSEQ multiplex PCR, yet TCRdb's version contains in-frame clones alone and is incomplete. Found here are roughly 150,000 clones, nearly 95% of them singletons; the top ten hold just over 5%. This specimen consisted of peripheral blood, obtained on day 0 of AZD1222 vaccination. These receptors were obtained from an adult in good health. The CDR3 runs from the conserved cysteine through the conserved F or W. The order of the fields is J gene, D gene, V gene, clone size, CDR3 DNA, CDR3 protein. A D gene is named only where the DNA matches it firmly. Not every row has a clone size; where given, it reads once, few, many or a size class.

>TRBJ1-2|.|TRBV28|.
TGTGCCAGCAGTTTAGGATCGGGTTTCTATGGCTACACCTTC
CASSLGSGFYGYTF
>TRBJ2-1|TRBD1|TRBV27|.
TGTGCCAGCAGTCCGTCGACAGGGGAACTCTACAATGAGCAGTTCTTC
CASSPSTGELYNEQFF
>TRBJ1-2|.|TRBV5-4|.
TGTGCCAGCAGCACAAACCGGGACACAACCAACTATGGCTACACCTTC
CASSTNRDTTNYGYTF
>TRBJ2-6|TRBD1|TRBV7-8|.
TGTGCCAGCAGCTTGGACAGGGCTGGGGCCAACGTCCTGACTTTC
CASSLDRAGANVLTF
>TRBJ1-5|TRBD1|TRBV12-5|.
TGTGCTAGTGGCCCGGGACAGGTCATCAATCAGCCCCAGCATTTT
CASGPGQVINQPQHF
>TRBJ1-2|.|TRBV11-2|.
TGTGCCAGCAGCCTACAAATAGGCTATGGCTACACCTTC
CASSLQIGYGYTF
>TRBJ2-3|.|TRBV11-3|.
TGTGCCAGCAGCTTAAATAACCAAGATACGCAGTATTTT
CASSLNNQDTQYF
>TRBJ1-1|TRBD1|TRBV30|.
TGTGCCTGGGACAGGGCGGTGAACACTGAAGCTTTCTTT
CAWDRAVNTEAFF
>TRBJ2-1|.|TRBV19|.
TGTGCCAGTAGTATTGCCAGGCAGGCTAATCATGAGCAGTTCTTC
CASSIARQANHEQFF
>TRBJ2-5|TRBD2|TRBV3-1/TRBV3-2|.
TGTGCCAGCAGCCAACTAGCGGGAGCAGAGACCCAGTACTTC
CASSQLAGAETQYF
>TRBJ1-6|TRBD1|TRBV27|.
TGTGCCACCCCATCGACAGGGTCCAATAATTCACCCCTCCACTTT
CATPSTGSNNSPLHF
>TRBJ2-4|.|TRBV4-2|.
TGTGCCAGCAGCCAAGATCGGTGGACGGGGAGTAACATTCAGTACTTC
CASSQDRWTGSNIQYF
>TRBJ2-7|.|TRBV6-5|.
TGTGCCAGCACCGGGACTGACAGCTCCTACGAGCAGTACTTC
CASTGTDSSYEQYF
>TRBJ1-3|.|TRBV19|.
TGTGCCAGTAGTATAGCTTTGGGGCGGCACTCTGGAAACACCATATATTTT
CASSIALGRHSGNTIYF
>TRBJ1-3|.|TRBV19|.
TGTGCCAGTAGTAACTTGCGGGGAGCTGGAAACACCATATATTTT
CASSNLRGAGNTIYF
>TRBJ1-2|TRBD1|TRBV3-1/TRBV3-2|.
TGTGCCAGCAGCCAAGCGGACAGGGTAGTGAGCTACACCTTC
CASSQADRVVSYTF
>TRBJ1-1|TRBD1|TRBV19|.
TGTGCCAGTACTTCACTCACAGGGGGAGATGACACTGAAGCTTTCTTT
CASTSLTGGDDTEAFF
>TRBJ2-3|TRBD1|TRBV30|once
TGTGCCTACCAACAGGGGAGCACAGATACGCAGTATTTT
CAYQQGSTDTQYF
>TRBJ2-2|.|TRBV11-2|once
TGTGCCAGCAGCTTAGATCTCCTGCAGGCCCGATACACCGGGGAGCTGTTTTTT
CASSLDLLQARYTGELFF
>TRBJ2-5|.|TRBV3-1/TRBV3-2|.
TGTGCCAGCAGCCAAGATGTAGCGACCCAAGAGACCCAGTACTTC
CASSQDVATQETQYF
>TRBJ1-1|.|TRBV18|.
TGTGCCAGCTCCCTCGTTGCGGGGCAATCGAACACTGAAGCTTTCTTT
CASSLVAGQSNTEAFF
>TRBJ2-7|TRBD1|TRBV29-1|.
TGCAGCGTTCTGACAGGGCACGTTGCCGAGCAGTACTTC
CSVLTGHVAEQYF
>TRBJ2-5|.|TRBV7-3|.
TGTGCCAGCAGCTTATCCCGGGCTGAAGAGACCCAGTACTTC
CASSLSRAEETQYF
>TRBJ1-2|TRBD1|TRBV30|.
TGTGCCTGGATCGGCGAAGGGACAGGCTTTAACTATGGCTACACCTTC
CAWIGEGTGFNYGYTF
>TRBJ1-5|TRBD1|TRBV19|.
TGTGCCAGTAGTAGAGGACAGGTTGGGCAGCCCCAGCATTTT
CASSRGQVGQPQHF
>TRBJ2-3|TRBD2|TRBV11-2|.
TGTGCCAGCAGCCCTGCACTAGCGGGAGCTACGCAGTATTTT
CASSPALAGATQYF
>TRBJ2-3|.|TRBV10-1|.
TGCGCCAGCAGTGAGTCGAGGGGGGCCCTCGACACAGATACGCAGTATTTT
CASSESRGALDTDTQYF
>TRBJ1-2|TRBD1|TRBV7-8|.
TGTGCCAGCAGCTTAGGGGGGTGGGACAGGGTGATCTATGGCTACACCTTC
CASSLGGWDRVIYGYTF
>TRBJ1-2|TRBD1|TRBV19|.
TGTGCCAGTAGTATAGAAATGGGACAGAGCTTTGACTATGGCTACACCTTC
CASSIEMGQSFDYGYTF
>TRBJ2-7|TRBD2|TRBV7-9|.
TGTGCCAGCAGGACCAGCGGGGCCTACGAGCAGTACTTC
CASRTSGAYEQYF
>TRBJ2-7|.|TRBV11-2|.
TGTGCCAGCAGCTTTGCTTTAGTACAGTCAGCACCCGAGCAGTACTTC
CASSFALVQSAPEQYF
>TRBJ1-2|.|TRBV9|.
TGTGCCAGCAGCGTAGGGGCGACCGGGACATCCTACTATGGCTACACCTTC
CASSVGATGTSYYGYTF
>TRBJ2-1|TRBD2|TRBV7-9|.
TGTGCCAGCAGCCCACCCTTGCAGACTAGCGGGACCTACAATGAGCAGTTCTTC
CASSPPLQTSGTYNEQFF
>TRBJ2-5|TRBD2|TRBV20-1|.
TGCAGTGCTAGTGCCCTAGCGGGAGGAGGAGAGACCCAGTACTTC
CSASALAGGGETQYF
>TRBJ1-4|TRBD1|TRBV28|.
TGTGCCAGCAGTCGATTCCCGGGACAGGGACAGGAAAAACTGTTTTTT
CASSRFPGQGQEKLFF
>TRBJ1-1|.|TRBV30|.
TGTGCCTGGAAAGAGGCCAGAAACACTGAAGCTTTCTTT
CAWKEARNTEAFF
>TRBJ2-1|.|TRBV2|.
TGTGCCAGCAGGAAACGGGTGGGGGACAATGAGCAGTTCTTC
CASRKRVGDNEQFF